These T cell receptor beta chains were read from a single sample in a study of CD4 and CD8 cells across lung adenocarcinoma regions. TCRdb recomputed calls from the PCR reads with MiXCR, one row per CDR3 protein. Of approximately 11,000 distinct CDR3 sequences listed, 53% were seen once; the top ten hold 30% to 40%. The sequencing sample was made of CD8+ T cells from the center of a lung tumor. The origin of the receptors is a female donor with lung adenocarcinoma. The CD4 and CD8 labels of this study may be unreliable. Both conserved end residues are part of each CDR3. Fields, in order: J gene, D gene, V gene, CDR3 protein. A D gene is named only where the DNA matches it firmly.

TRBJ1-1 . TRBV3-1 CASSGRTVEAFF
TRBJ2-1 . TRBV6-1 CASTLGGGAYNEQFF
TRBJ2-7 TRBD1 TRBV7-2 CASSLAATGEYEQYF
TRBJ2-2 . TRBV6-5 CASSQGIGAGELFF
. TRBD2 TRBV6-1 CASSPSGHPAKDTQYF
TRBJ2-3 . TRBV6-5 CASSYRDGGPSTDTQYF
TRBJ1-2 TRBD1 TRBV6-1 CASSKTGHYGYTF
TRBJ2-3 TRBD2 TRBV6-1 CASNGGSGKDTQYF
TRBJ2-3 . TRBV6-1 CASSAGTGRWVKDTQYF
TRBJ2-5 . TRBV6-1 CASSSPGTQYF
TRBJ1-4 . TRBV5-1 CASSLEPGRNEKLFF
TRBJ2-3 . TRBV10-3 CANSPATDTQYF
TRBJ1-1 . TRBV30 CAWSSRTEAFF
TRBJ1-1 TRBD1 TRBV6-6 CASSSGGYDTEAFF
. TRBD2 TRBV6-5 CASSYQTGLAGGPGETQYF
TRBJ1-1 . TRBV6-5 CASSYSGNGGSWNTEAFF
TRBJ2-1 TRBD1 TRBV6-5 CASSLDRGLNNEQFF
TRBJ2-5 . TRBV5-1 CASSSKGAYQETQYF
TRBJ2-3 . TRBV6-1 CARGFPAVSTDTQYF
TRBJ2-3 TRBD2 TRBV6-1 CVSGASGHPTPETQYF
TRBJ2-1 TRBD2 TRBV27 CASRLSGANSYNEQFF
. . TRBV6-1 CASKRRDAQYF
. . TRBV6-5 CASSFSAASSNAQYF
TRBJ1-6 TRBD1 TRBV27 CASSLSRGPINSPLHF
TRBJ1-5 . TRBV6-1 CASSDILWNQPQHF
TRBJ2-3 TRBD2 TRBV6-1 CASSPGGGGQDTQYF
TRBJ2-5 TRBD1 TRBV6-6 CASSNEGTGGTETQYF